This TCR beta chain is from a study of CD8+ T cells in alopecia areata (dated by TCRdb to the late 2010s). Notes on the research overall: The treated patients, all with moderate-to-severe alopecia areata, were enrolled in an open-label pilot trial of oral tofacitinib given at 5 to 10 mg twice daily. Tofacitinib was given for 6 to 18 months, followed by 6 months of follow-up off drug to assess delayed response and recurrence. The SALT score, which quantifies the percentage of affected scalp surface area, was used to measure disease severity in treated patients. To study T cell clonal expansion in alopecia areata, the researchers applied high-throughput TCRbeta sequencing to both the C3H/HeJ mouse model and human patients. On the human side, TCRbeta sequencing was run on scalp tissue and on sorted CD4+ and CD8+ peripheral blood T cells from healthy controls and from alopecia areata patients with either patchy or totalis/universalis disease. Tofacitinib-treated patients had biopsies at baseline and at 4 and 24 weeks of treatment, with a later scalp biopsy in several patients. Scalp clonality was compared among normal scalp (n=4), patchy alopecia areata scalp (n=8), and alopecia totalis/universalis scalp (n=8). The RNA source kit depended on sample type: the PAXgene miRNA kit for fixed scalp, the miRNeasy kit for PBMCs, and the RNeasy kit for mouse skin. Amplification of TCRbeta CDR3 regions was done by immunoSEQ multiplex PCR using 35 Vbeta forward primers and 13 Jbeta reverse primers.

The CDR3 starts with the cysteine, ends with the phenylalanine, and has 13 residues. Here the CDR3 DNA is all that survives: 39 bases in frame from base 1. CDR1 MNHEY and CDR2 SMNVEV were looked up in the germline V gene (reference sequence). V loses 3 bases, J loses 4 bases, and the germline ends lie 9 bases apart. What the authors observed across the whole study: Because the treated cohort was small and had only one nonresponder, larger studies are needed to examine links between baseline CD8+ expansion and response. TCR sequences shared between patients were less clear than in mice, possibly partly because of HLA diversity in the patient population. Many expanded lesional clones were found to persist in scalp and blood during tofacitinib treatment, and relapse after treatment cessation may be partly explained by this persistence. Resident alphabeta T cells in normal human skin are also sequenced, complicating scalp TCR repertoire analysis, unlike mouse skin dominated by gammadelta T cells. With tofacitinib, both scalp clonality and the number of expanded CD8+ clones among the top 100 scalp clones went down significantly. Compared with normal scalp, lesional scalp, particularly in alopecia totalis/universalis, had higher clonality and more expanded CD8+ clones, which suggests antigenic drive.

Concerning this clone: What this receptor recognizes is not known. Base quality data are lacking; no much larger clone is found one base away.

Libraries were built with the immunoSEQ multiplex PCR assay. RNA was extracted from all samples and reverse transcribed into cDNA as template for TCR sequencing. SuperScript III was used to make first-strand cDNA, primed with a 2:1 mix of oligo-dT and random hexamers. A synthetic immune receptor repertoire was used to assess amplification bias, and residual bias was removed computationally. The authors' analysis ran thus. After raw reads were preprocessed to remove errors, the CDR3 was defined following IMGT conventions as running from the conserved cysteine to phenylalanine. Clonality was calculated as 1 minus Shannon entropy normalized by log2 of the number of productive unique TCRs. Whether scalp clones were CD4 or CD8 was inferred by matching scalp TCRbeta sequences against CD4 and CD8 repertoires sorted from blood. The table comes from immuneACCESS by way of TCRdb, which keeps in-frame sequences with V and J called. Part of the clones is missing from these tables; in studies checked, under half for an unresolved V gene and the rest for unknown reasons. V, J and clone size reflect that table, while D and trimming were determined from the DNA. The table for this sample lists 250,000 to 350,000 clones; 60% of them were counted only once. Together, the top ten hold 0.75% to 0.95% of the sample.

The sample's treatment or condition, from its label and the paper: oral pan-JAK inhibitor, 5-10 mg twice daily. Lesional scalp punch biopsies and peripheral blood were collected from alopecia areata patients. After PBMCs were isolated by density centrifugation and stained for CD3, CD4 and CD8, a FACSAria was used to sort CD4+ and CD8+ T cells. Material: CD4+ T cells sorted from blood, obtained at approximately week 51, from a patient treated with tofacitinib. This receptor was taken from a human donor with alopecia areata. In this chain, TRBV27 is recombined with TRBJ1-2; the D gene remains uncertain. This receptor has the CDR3 CASSFGEGYGYTF. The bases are TGTGCCAGCAGTTTTGGGGAGGGCTATGGCTACACCTTC.